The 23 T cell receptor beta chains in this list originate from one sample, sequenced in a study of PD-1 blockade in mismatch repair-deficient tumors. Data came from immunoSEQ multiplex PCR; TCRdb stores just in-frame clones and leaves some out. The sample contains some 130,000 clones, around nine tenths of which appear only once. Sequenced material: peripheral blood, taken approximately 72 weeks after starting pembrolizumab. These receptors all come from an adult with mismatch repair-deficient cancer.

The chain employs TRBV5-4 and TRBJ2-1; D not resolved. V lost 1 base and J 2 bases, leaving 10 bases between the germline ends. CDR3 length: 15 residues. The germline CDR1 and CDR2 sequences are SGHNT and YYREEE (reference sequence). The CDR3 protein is CASSLKARPYNEQFF. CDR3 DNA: TGTGCCAGCAGCTTGAAGGCGCGCCCCTACAATGAGCAGTTCTTC.

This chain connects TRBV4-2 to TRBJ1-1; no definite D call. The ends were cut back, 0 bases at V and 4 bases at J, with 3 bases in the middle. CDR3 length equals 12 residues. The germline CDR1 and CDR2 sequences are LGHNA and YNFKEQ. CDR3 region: CASSQDGTEAFF. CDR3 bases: TGTGCCAGCAGCCAAGACGGCACTGAAGCTTTCTTT.

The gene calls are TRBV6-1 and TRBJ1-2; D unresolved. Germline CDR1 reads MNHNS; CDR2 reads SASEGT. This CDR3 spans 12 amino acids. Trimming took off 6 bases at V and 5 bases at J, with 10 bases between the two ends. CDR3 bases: TGTGCCAGCAGCCAAGAGGGTTATGGCTACACCTTC. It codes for CASSQEGYGYTF.

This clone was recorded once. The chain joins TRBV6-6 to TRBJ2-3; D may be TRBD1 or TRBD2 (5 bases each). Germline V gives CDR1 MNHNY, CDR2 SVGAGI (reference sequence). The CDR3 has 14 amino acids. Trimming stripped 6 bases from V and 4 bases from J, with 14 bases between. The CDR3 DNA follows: TGTGCCAGCAGCCCCAGGGAGTGGGCAGATACGCAGTATTTT. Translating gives CASSPREWADTQYF.

CDR3 region: CASSDRSEYSGNTIYF. The CDR3 nucleotides read TGTGCCAGCAGTGACCGGTCAGAGTACTCTGGAAACACCATATATTTT. The chain uses TRBV6-4 and TRBJ1-3; D unclear. The CDR3 has 16 residues. Trimming left V 2 bases short and J 0 bases short, with 11 bases between. The V gene's germline CDR1 is MRHNA and CDR2 SNTAGT.

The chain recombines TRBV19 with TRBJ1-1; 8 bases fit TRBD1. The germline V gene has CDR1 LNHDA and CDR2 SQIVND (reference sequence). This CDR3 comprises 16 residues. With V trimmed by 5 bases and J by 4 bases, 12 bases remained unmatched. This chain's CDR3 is CASSVGQVGSGTEAFF. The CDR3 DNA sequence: TGTGCCAGTAGTGTGGGACAGGTGGGGTCGGGCACTGAAGCTTTCTTT. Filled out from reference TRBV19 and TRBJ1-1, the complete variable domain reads DGGITQSPKYLFRKEGQNVTLSCEQNLNHDAMYWYRQDPGQGLRLIYYSQIVNDFQKGDIAEGYSVSREKKESFPLTVTSAQKNPTAFYLCASSVGQVGSGTEAFFGQGTRLTVV.

The CDR3 here is CASSLEPSGGYTF. For the CDR3, the DNA is TGTGCCAGCAGCTTAGAACCCTCCGGGGGCTACACCTTC. V and J are TRBV11-2 and TRBJ1-2; no firm D call. CDR1 is SGHAT, CDR2 FQNNGV, per germline. Trimming removed 0 bases at V and 8 bases at J, with 10 bases between. The CDR3 spans 13 residues.

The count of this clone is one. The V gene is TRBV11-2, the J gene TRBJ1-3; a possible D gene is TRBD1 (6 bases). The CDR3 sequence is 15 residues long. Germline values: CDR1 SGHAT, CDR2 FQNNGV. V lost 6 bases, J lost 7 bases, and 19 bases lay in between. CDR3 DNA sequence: TGTGCCAGCAGTTCCGTTAGGGGGGATTTGAACACCATATATTTT. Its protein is CASSSVRGDLNTIYF.

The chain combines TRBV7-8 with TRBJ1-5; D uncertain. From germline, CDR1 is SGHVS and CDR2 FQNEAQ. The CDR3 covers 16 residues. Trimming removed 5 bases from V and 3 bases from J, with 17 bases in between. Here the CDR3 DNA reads TGTGCCAGCAGCCCATGGAGTCAAGGAGCCAATCAGCCCCAGCATTTT. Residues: CASSPWSQGANQPQHF.

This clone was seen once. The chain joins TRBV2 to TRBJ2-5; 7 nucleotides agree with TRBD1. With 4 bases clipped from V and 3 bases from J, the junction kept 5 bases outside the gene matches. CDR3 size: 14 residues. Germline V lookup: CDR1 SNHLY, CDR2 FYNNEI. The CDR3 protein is CASSGRQGEETQYF. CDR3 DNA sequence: TGTGCCAGCAGTGGCCGCCAGGGGGAAGAGACCCAGTACTTC.

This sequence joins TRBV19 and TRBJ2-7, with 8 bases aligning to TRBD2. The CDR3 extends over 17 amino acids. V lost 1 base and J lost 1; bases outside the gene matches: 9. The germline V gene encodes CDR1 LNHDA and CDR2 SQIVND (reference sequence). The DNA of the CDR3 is TGTGCCAGTAGTATAGGATCAGCGGGAGTTTGGTCCTACGAGCAGTACTTC. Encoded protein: CASSIGSAGVWSYEQYF.

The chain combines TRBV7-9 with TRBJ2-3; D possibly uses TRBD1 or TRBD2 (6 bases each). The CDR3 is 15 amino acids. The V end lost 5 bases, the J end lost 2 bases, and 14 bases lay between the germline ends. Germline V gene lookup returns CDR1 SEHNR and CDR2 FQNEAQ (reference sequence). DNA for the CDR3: TGTGCCAGCAGCCACTTCCCGGGGGCCACAGATACGCAGTATTTT. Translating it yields CASSHFPGATDTQYF.

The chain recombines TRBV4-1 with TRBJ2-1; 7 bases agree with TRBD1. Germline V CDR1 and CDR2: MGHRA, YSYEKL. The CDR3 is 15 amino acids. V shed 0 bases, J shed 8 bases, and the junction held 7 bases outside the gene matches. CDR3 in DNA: TGCGCCAGCAGCCAAGATAAAGGGGGCTGGGATGAGCAGTTCTTC. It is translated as CASSQDKGGWDEQFF.

CDR3 sequence reads: CASLAGAGTQYF. In nucleotides, the CDR3 is TGTGCCAGTCTAGCGGGAGCGGGTACGCAGTATTTT. The genes are TRBV19 and TRBJ2-3, with TRBD2 matching 10 bases. The ends lost 8 bases at V and 8 bases at J; junction bases unmatched: 4. Germline CDR1 is LNHDA and CDR2 is SQIVND (reference sequence). The CDR3 covers 12 residues.

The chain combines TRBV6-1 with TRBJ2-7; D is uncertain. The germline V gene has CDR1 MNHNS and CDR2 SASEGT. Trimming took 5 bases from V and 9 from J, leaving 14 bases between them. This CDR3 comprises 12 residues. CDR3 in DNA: TGTGCCAGCAGTTATGGTACGTTCGGGCAGTACTTC. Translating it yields CASSYGTFGQYF.

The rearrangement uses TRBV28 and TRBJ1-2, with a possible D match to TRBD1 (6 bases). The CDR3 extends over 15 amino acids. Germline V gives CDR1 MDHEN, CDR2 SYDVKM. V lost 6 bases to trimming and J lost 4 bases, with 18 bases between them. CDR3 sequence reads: CASSSPGALFYGYTF. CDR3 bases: TGTGCCAGCAGCTCCCCGGGGGCTCTTTTCTATGGCTACACCTTC.

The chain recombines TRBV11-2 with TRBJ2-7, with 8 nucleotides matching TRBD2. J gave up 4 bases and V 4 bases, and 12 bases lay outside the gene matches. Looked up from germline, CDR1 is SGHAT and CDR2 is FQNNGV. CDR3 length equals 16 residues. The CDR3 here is CASSYGGAGASYEQYF. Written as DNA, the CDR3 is TGTGCCAGCAGCTATGGGGGAGCGGGAGCTTCTTACGAGCAGTACTTC.

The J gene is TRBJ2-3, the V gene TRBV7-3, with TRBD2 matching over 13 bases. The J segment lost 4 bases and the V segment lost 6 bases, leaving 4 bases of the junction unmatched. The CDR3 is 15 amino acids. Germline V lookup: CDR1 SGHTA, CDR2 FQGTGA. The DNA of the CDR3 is TGTGCCAGCAGGTCCGGACTAGCGGGAGCAGATACGCAGTATTTT. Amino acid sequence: CASRSGLAGADTQYF.

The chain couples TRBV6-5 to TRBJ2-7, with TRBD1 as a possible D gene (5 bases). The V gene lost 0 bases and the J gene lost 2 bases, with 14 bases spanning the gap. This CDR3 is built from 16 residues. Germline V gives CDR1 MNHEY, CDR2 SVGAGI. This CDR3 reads CASSYSTVGAAYEQYF. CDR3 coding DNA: TGTGCCAGCAGTTACTCGACGGTAGGGGCGGCCTACGAGCAGTACTTC.

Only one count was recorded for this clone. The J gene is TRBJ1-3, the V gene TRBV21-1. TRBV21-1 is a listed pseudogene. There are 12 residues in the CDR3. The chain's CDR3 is CAKGGPLNTIYF. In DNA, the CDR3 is TGTGCCAAGGGGGGGCCGCTTAACACCATATATTTT.

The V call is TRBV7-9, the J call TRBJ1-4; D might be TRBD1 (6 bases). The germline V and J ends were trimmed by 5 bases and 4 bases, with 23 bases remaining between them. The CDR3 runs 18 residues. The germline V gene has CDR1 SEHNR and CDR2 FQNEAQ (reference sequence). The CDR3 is CASSLGAGVTTGNEKLFF. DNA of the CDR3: TGTGCCAGCAGCCTAGGAGCAGGGGTCACTACCGGTAATGAAAAACTGTTTTTT. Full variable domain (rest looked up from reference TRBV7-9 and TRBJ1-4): DTGVSQNPRHKITKRGQNVTFRCDPISEHNRLYWYRQTLGQGPEFLTYFQNEAQLEKSRLLSDRFSAERPKGSFSTLEIQRTEQGDSAMYLCASSLGAGVTTGNEKLFFGSGTQLSVL.

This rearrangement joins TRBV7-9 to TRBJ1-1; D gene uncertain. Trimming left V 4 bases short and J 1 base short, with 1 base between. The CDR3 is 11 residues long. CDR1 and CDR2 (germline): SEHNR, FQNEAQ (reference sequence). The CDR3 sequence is CASSWNTEAFF. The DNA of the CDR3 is TGTGCCAGCAGCTGGAACACTGAAGCTTTCTTT.

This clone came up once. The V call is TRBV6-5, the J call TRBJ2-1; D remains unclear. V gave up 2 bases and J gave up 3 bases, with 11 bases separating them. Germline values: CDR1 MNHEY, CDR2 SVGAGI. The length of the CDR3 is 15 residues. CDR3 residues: CASSYGIARYNEQFF. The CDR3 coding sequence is TGTGCCAGCAGTTACGGGATAGCCCGCTACAATGAGCAGTTCTTC.